A selection of T cell receptor beta chains follows, all from one sample in a study of blood T cell repertoires in COVID-19. Method: immunoSEQ multiplex PCR; TCRdb's copy keeps in-frame clones and lacks some. The data show roughly 120,000 clones, with approximately 87% seen just once and about 6.6% held by the top ten. Sequencing was performed on peripheral blood. The receptors shown here come from a woman between 50 and 59 years old with acute or convalescent COVID-19. CDR3s leave out the opening cysteine and the closing phenylalanine or tryptophan.

v_call	cdr3_aa
TRBV28	ASSSVTRLNEQF
TRBV27	ASSPRGGGFSYGYT
TRBV2	ASRSRDRGNNEQF
TRBV18	ASSTVGTGVATGELF
TRBV5-3	ARKDRPRSGPYEQY
TRBV27	ASQLNRGKVEQY
TRBV3-1/TRBV3-2	ASSQGPGSQPQH
TRBV6-5	ASRKTGGGYGYT
TRBV6-5	ASSAGTGLYGYT
TRBV10-3	AISGPDRQANYGYT
TRBV7-8	ASSLAGQNNQPQH
TRBV15	ATSRGGTGGGYT
TRBV29-1	SALSRGSADTQY
TRBV28	ASSLFQGKAGANVLT
TRBV6-5	ATKKRQGSDTQY
TRBV6-2/TRBV6-3	ASSHRDRGTYNSPLH
TRBV19	ASSILTGENIQY
TRBV6-5	ASSQDSRFPQPQH
TRBV15	ATSTGQRTAF
TRBV19	ASSGGLAGELF
TRBV14	ASSLAAGTGIYGYT
TRBV4-1	ASSQARTDHYGYT
TRBV3-1/TRBV3-2	ASSRVAGTGYGYT
TRBV6-6	ASSTGDGQPQH
TRBV14	ASSQESGWGYT
TRBV6-5	ASSRRIMNTEAF
TRBV30	AWSKRVNTEAF
TRBV2	ASFRERAGGEQY
TRBV5-6	ASSVVRLAMTEAF
TRBV5-4	ASSIDRVLYGYT
TRBV5-1	ASSFDIAAGNTIY
TRBV5-1	ASSLDPSNYGYT
TRBV19	ASSIGRGANEKLF
TRBV5-1	ASTVGGTANYEQY
TRBV6-1	ASSGGVELAKNIQY
TRBV7-9	ASSFRNYGYT
TRBV6-5	ASRRQGFDGYT
TRBV21-1	ASSEAGTGGREQY